This record looks at one T cell receptor beta chain sequence and its context. Its binding antigen is unknown. For every CD8+ T cell subset, some 310,000 cells were flow-sorted straight into RLT lysis buffer, and each subset was sorted in triplicate. To keep memory contaminants out, a stringent definition of naive CD8+ T cells was applied: CD45RO-CCR7+CD27+CD95-. Standard density gradient centrifugation was used to isolate peripheral blood mononuclear cells from buffy coats. A FACSAria III was used to flow-sort naive CD8+ T cells into CXCR3-negative and CXCR3-positive populations. An RNeasy Mini Kit was used to extract total RNA from the sorted cells. The sample belongs to a study of CXCR3-negative and CXCR3-positive naive CD8 T cells (dated by TCRdb to about 2019). Some background on the complete study: In total, some 150 million TRB reads were obtained, which works out to roughly 1.5 +/- 0.3 million reads per library. Diversity and physicochemical repertoire analyses covered under twelve donors pooled from two independent experiments. The TRBV-TRBJ cluster analysis covered naive subsets from about five donors and memory cells from 3 donors. General findings and caveats noted by the study authors: Surface CD5, linked to self-reactivity in mice, was comparable between naive subsets; TCR interaction strength was therefore also inferred from TRB CDR3 physicochemical properties. Compared with CXCR3-negative naive cells, CXCR3-positive naive cells had TRB CDR3s with higher hydrophobicity (lower Kidera factor 4), lower energy, and higher strength and volume indices. TRBV-TRBJ usage was similar between naive CXCR3-negative and CXCR3-positive cells from the same donor, while memory cells showed distinct patterns. Both naive subsets had comparably high repertoire diversity, while memory CD8+ T cells had much lower repertoire diversity. CXCR3 expression partially decreased after cryopreservation, so most assays used freshly isolated PBMCs.

The reads were generated on a NextSeq 550. The Human TCR Profiling Kit (MiLaboratory) was used to make UMI-labeled 5' RACE TRB cDNA libraries. The full amount of extracted RNA was used for cDNA synthesis, and the full amount of resulting cDNA was used for PCR amplification. The libraries were made side by side, with each library going through the same number of PCR cycles. The source study handled its data this way. With a requirement of at least two reads per UMI, MIGEC and MiXCR extracted about 50,000 +/- 10,000 unique UMI-labeled TRB cDNA molecules per library. On average, approximately 40,000 +/- 10,000 functional in-frame TRB CDR3 nucleotide clonotypes lacking stop codons were found per library. Diversity metrics, including normalized Shannon-Wiener and Chao1, were computed in VDJtools after downsampling to 5000 UMI-labeled TRB molecules per sample. For the central five CDR3 residues, VDJtools calculated physicochemical properties weighted by clonotype size, namely interaction energy, strength, volume and Kidera factor 4. TCRdb reanalyzed the reads, keeping one entry per CDR3 protein sequence and omitting DNA. TCRdb, not the authors, supplied the V and J calls. The sample table on file contains fewer than 80,000 distinct CDR3 sequences. The ten top clones hold 4.3% of the sample.

The material sequenced was naive CXCR3- CD8+ T cells from blood. This specimen's cell subset or site label, interpreted: CD45RO-CCR7+CD27+CD95- naive CD8+ T cells lacking CXCR3 (TNR3-). The sequence was collected from a human donor in good health. Some clones in this sample may be carry-over from other donors' samples.

This receptor carries the CDR3 CASSEWAGYSPLHF. Recombination linked TRBV2 to TRBJ1-6. The CDR3 runs 14 amino acids, cysteine and phenylalanine included. No coding sequence is recorded. The germline V gene specifies SNHLY as CDR1 and FYNNEI as CDR2.